A selection of T cell receptor beta chains follows, all from one sample in a study of identical twins. TCRdb re-called the 5' RACE reads with MiXCR, one entry per CDR3 protein. The table shows 1.5 million to 2 million distinct CDR3 sequences, with about 30% occurring only once. Sequenced: cord blood. Source of these receptors: a newborn girl in good health. Both conserved end residues are part of each CDR3. The D gene is left open where the match is weak. Only part of the rows carry a size: once, few, many, or a class if the clone is expanded.

J | D | size | V | CDR3 | DNA
TRBJ2-7 | . | . | TRBV28 | CASSFPGNAEQYF | TGTGCCAGCAGTTTTCCGGGGAACGCCGAGCAGTACTTC
TRBJ1-4 | . | . | TRBV5-1 | CASSLKGTNEKLFF | TGCGCCAGCAGCTTGAAGGGGACTAATGAAAAACTGTTTTTT
TRBJ2-7 | . | . | TRBV20-1 | CSARPGHTYEQYF | TGCAGTGCGCGTCCGGGACATACCTACGAGCAGTACTTC
TRBJ2-7 | . | many | TRBV7-9 | CASSPGGPHSYEQYF | TGTGCCAGCAGCCCCGGTGGCCCGCACTCCTACGAGCAGTACTTC
TRBJ2-1 | . | . | TRBV4-2 | CASSRTLGLYNEQFF | TGTGCCAGCAGCCGTACATTGGGCTTGTACAATGAGCAGTTCTTC
TRBJ2-5 | TRBD2 | many | TRBV27 | CASSLFPSGAQETQYF | TGTGCCAGCAGTTTATTCCCTAGCGGAGCCCAAGAGACCCAGTACTTC
TRBJ2-3 | . | few | TRBV5-1 | CASSLLARLLTDTQYF | TGCGCCAGCAGCCTACTAGCCCGCCTTCTCACAGATACGCAGTATTTT
TRBJ2-7 | TRBD2 | few | TRBV6-6 | CASSGKAGGYEQYF | TGTGCCAGCTCAGGGAAAGCGGGAGGTTACGAGCAGTACTTC
TRBJ2-3 | TRBD2 | . | TRBV12-3/TRBV12-4 | CASTISGTGDMQYF | TGTGCCAGCACAATTAGCGGGACGGGAGATATGCAGTATTTT
TRBJ2-4 | . | . | TRBV12-3/TRBV12-4 | CASSPGEAKNIQYF | TGTGCCAGCAGCCCCGGCGAAGCCAAAAACATTCAGTACTTC
TRBJ1-6 | . | few | TRBV28 | CASSFPLLGATTPSYSPLHF | TGTGCCAGCAGTTTCCCCTTATTAGGGGCTACGACCCCCTCCTATTCACCCCTCCACTTT
TRBJ2-1 | . | few | TRBV27 | CASIYHNEQFF | TGTGCCAGCATATATCACAATGAGCAGTTCTTC
TRBJ1-1 | . | . | TRBV6-2/TRBV6-3 | CASSYRTYEAFF | TGTGCCAGCAGTTACCGGACCTACGAAGCTTTCTTT
TRBJ2-7 | . | few | TRBV20-1 | CSAHSTSQVYEQYF | TGCAGTGCTCACTCAACTAGCCAGGTCTACGAGCAGTACTTC
TRBJ2-1 | . | many | TRBV12-3/TRBV12-4 | CASSLGLGRPNEQFF | TGTGCCAGCAGTTTAGGCCTCGGAAGGCCAAATGAGCAGTTCTTC
TRBJ1-1 | . | . | TRBV25-1 | CASSEYLHTEAFF | TGTGCCAGCAGTGAATATCTCCACACTGAAGCTTTCTTT
TRBJ1-1 | TRBD1 | . | TRBV27 | CASSPSTGNAEAFF | TGTGCCAGCAGTCCCTCGACAGGGAACGCTGAAGCTTTCTTT
TRBJ1-1 | TRBD1 | . | TRBV14 | CASSQMTGGRAEAFF | TGTGCCAGCAGCCAAATGACAGGGGGCCGGGCTGAAGCTTTCTTT
TRBJ2-2 | . | . | TRBV12-3/TRBV12-4 | CAAGRKNTGELFF | TGTGCCGCGGGACGGAAAAACACCGGGGAGCTGTTTTTT
TRBJ2-7 | TRBD2 | . | TRBV2 | CASSLTRTSSYEQYF | TGTGCCAGCAGTTTGACTAGGACTAGCTCCTACGAGCAGTACTTC
TRBJ2-1 | TRBD1 | few | TRBV29-1 | CSVRQGRYNEQFF | TGCAGCGTTAGACAGGGGCGGTACAATGAGCAGTTCTTC
TRBJ2-1 | TRBD1 | . | TRBV7-6 | CASSLAPLGQGVYEQFF | TGTGCCAGCAGCTTAGCGCCGTTAGGACAGGGGGTATATGAGCAGTTCTTC
TRBJ2-1 | TRBD2 | . | TRBV27 | CASTREPFRSCNEQFF | TGTGCCAGCACGCGGGAGCCTTTTCGCTCCTGCAATGAGCAGTTCTTC
TRBJ1-2 | . | many | TRBV6-5 | CASSYPTASGNYGYTF | TGTGCCAGCAGTTATCCGACAGCCTCGGGGAACTATGGCTACACCTTC
TRBJ1-1 | . | . | TRBV19 | CASSIQGARTEAFF | TGTGCCAGTAGTATTCAAGGGGCTCGCACTGAAGCTTTCTTT
TRBJ1-1 | TRBD1 | . | TRBV20-1 | CSASGRADRAPYTEAFF | TGCAGTGCTAGTGGGAGGGCTGACAGGGCCCCTTACACTGAAGCTTTCTTT
TRBJ2-4 | . | . | TRBV6-9 | CATEDRAKNIQYF | TGTGCCACCGAAGACAGAGCCAAAAACATTCAGTACTTC
TRBJ2-7 | TRBD2 | . | TRBV7-2 | CASSFTGTSTYEQYF | TGTGCCAGCAGCTTCACCGGGACTAGTACCTACGAGCAGTACTTC
TRBJ1-2 | TRBD1 | few | TRBV6-1 | CASSDPRGGYTF | TGTGCCAGCAGTGACCCCAGGGGGGGCTACACCTTC
TRBJ1-1 | . | few | TRBV13 | CASDEGTEAFF | TGTGCCAGCGACGAGGGCACTGAAGCTTTCTTT
TRBJ2-1 | . | . | TRBV21-1 | CASSKNSYNEQFF | TGTGCCAGCAGCAAAAATAGCTACAATGAGCAGTTCTTC
TRBJ1-1 | . | few | TRBV27 | CASSLCGDTEAFF | TGTGCCAGCAGTTTGTGTGGGGACACTGAAGCTTTCTTT
TRBJ2-2 | . | once | TRBV28 | CASSTLGRITGELFF | TGTGCCAGCAGCACTCTCGGACGGATCACCGGGGAGCTGTTTTTT
TRBJ1-1 | . | . | TRBV20-1 | CSASDMANTEAFF | TGCAGTGCTAGTGATATGGCGAACACTGAAGCTTTCTTT
TRBJ2-5 | . | . | TRBV2 | CASSATRTFGQETQYF | TGTGCCAGCAGCGCCACTAGGACGTTTGGTCAAGAGACCCAGTACTTC
TRBJ2-1 | . | . | TRBV6-1 | CASRRMSSYNEQFF | TGTGCCAGCAGGAGGATGAGCTCCTACAATGAGCAGTTCTTC
TRBJ2-3 | . | few | TRBV29-1 | CSAGRGQGTDTQYF | TGCAGCGCTGGGAGGGGGCAGGGCACAGATACGCAGTATTTT
TRBJ1-5 | . | . | TRBV28 | CASSPDRGGRPQHF | TGTGCCAGCAGCCCGGACCGCGGGGGAAGACCCCAGCATTTT
TRBJ2-1 | . | few | TRBV5-1 | CASSLTGRNYNEQFF | TGCGCCAGCAGCTTGACCGGGCGAAACTACAATGAGCAGTTCTTC
TRBJ2-7 | . | few | TRBV7-2 | CASSVRRAHEQYF | TGTGCCAGCAGCGTACGCAGGGCCCACGAGCAGTACTTC
TRBJ2-3 | . | . | TRBV20-1 | CSAPAWGRTDTQYF | TGCAGTGCTCCAGCGTGGGGCCGCACAGATACGCAGTATTTT
TRBJ2-1 | TRBD2 | . | TRBV28 | CASSLGLAGGPGYEQFF | TGTGCCAGCAGTTTGGGACTAGCGGGAGGGCCGGGTTATGAGCAGTTCTTC
TRBJ2-5 | . | . | TRBV20-1 | CSARDLQRVQETQYF | TGCAGTGCTAGAGATCTCCAGCGTGTCCAAGAGACCCAGTACTTC